This passage covers 5 T cell receptor beta chains from one sample sequenced in a study of blood T cells in healthy people across ages. Combining a sample-barcoded 5' primer with a J-beta primer mix, a second PCR ran for about 7 to 11 cycles. One entry per CDR3 protein, called by TCRdb with MiXCR from the 5' RACE reads. The sample has approximately 940,000 distinct CDR3 sequences, around 49% seen once. The sequencing input was blood. These receptors all come from a man aged 25 to 45 in good health.

In DNA form, the CDR3 reads TGCAGTGCTAGGGGGCGGGGGGCCGCTTTGAGGGGTGAGCAGTTCTTC. Translated, it gives CSARGRGAALRGEQFF. The rearrangement uses TRBV20-1 and TRBJ2-1, with 8 bases lining up with TRBD2. The CDR3 has 16 amino acids. The germline V gene has CDR1 DFQATT and CDR2 SNEGSKA (reference sequence). J gave up 9 bases and V 3 bases, and 16 bases lay outside the gene matches.

This clonotype was seen more than once but under ten times. The V and J genes are TRBV20-1 and TRBJ1-5, with 11 bases fitting TRBD1. This CDR3 is 15 amino acids long. V lost 3 bases, J lost 4 bases, and 5 bases stayed unmatched. Germline CDR1 and CDR2: DFQATT and SNEGSKA (reference sequence). CDR3 coding DNA: TGCAGTGCTAGGGAAGGGACAGGGGGTAATCAGCCCCAGCATTTT. This sequence encodes CSAREGTGGNQPQHF.

The chain employs TRBV29-1 and TRBJ2-3; 7 nucleotides align to TRBD1. V shed 3 bases and J 0 bases; nucleotides not matched to a gene: 3. Germline CDR1 SQVTM, CDR2 ANQGSEA. This CDR3 comprises 14 residues. The CDR3 sequence is CSVDRTGSTDTQYF. The DNA for the CDR3 is TGCAGCGTTGATAGGACAGGAAGCACAGATACGCAGTATTTT.

The sample holds a few counts of this clonotype. The rearrangement joins TRBV5-4 to TRBJ2-7; D gene uncertain. Trimming removed 4 bases at V and 5 bases at J, with 10 bases between. The germline V gene has CDR1 SGHNT and CDR2 YYREEE (reference sequence). The CDR3 contains 12 residues. The CDR3 nucleotides are TGTGCCAGCAGCCCCCGCCCAAACGAGCAGTACTTC. This gives the protein CASSPRPNEQYF.

Written as DNA, the CDR3 is TGTGCCATCCTAACAGGGTCCAACTATGGCTACACCTTC. Translation: CAILTGSNYGYTF. V gene TRBV6-1 combines with J gene TRBJ1-2, with D maybe TRBD1 (6 bases). This CDR3 has 13 residues. V dropped 10 bases and J dropped 2 bases, with 14 bases sitting between them. The germline CDR1 and CDR2 sequences are MNHNS and SASEGT.